Each of the 30 T cell receptor beta chains below was sequenced from the same sample in a study of vaccination effects on CD4 cells after COVID-19. No antigen has been identified for these receptors. Upon completion of about ten days in culture, CD4+ T cells were isolated. Each participant was administered two doses of either the BNT162b2 or the mRNA-1273 vaccine. Method: immunoSEQ multiplex PCR; TCRdb's copy keeps in-frame clones and lacks some. Of about 45,000 clones listed, 72% are singletons. Sequencing was performed on CD4+ T cells from PBMCs cultured without peptide, taken after COVID-19 vaccination. All receptors derive from a human donor who received a COVID-19 vaccine.

Only a few counts were recorded for this clone. This chain uses TRBV5-1 with TRBJ2-1, with D perhaps matching TRBD2 (5 bases). The CDR3 consists of 15 residues. The germline V gene has CDR1 SGHRS and CDR2 YFSETQ. V lost 4 bases and J 0 bases, leaving 11 bases between the germline ends. The CDR3 nucleotides read TGCGCCAGCAGCCCGGGATTAATCTCCTACAATGAGCAGTTCTTC. Translating gives CASSPGLISYNEQFF.

The rearrangement uses TRBV11-3 and TRBJ2-2; 7 nucleotides align to TRBD1. The V gene end was trimmed by 0 bases and the J gene end by 2 bases; junction bases not matched to a gene: 9. The CDR3 length is 18 residues. Germline V lookup: CDR1 SGHNT, CDR2 YENEEA. Here the CDR3 DNA reads TGTGCCAGCAGCTTAGATCTGAGGACAGGACCTAACACCGGGGAGCTGTTTTTT. Its protein is CASSLDLRTGPNTGELFF.

This clone was picked up a small number of times. The chain is built from TRBV4-1 and TRBJ2-7; unclear D gene. Looked up from germline, CDR1 is MGHRA and CDR2 is YSYEKL. The V gene lost 1 base and the J gene lost 0 bases, with 13 bases spanning the gap. The CDR3 contains 16 residues. CDR3 nucleotides: TGCGCCAGCAGCCAAGGTCTTTTACAGAGCTCCTACGAGCAGTACTTC. Protein product: CASSQGLLQSSYEQYF.

This chain uses TRBV11-2 with TRBJ2-7; a possible D gene is TRBD2 (5 bases). In germline, CDR1 is SGHAT, CDR2 FQNNGV. The CDR3 length is 17 residues. Trimming left V 4 bases short and J 0 bases short, with 19 bases between. The CDR3 nucleotides read TGTGCCAGCAGCTCTGAGGGCTCCCTGTTCCTCTCCTACGAGCAGTACTTC. This sequence encodes CASSSEGSLFLSYEQYF. The full variable domain, with the rest looked up from reference TRBV11-2 and TRBJ2-7, is EAGVAQSPRYKIIEKRQSVAFWCNPISGHATLYWYQQILGQGPKLLIQFQNNGVVDDSQLPKDRFSAERLKGVDSTLKIQPAKLEDSAVYLCASSSEGSLFLSYEQYFGPGTRLTVT.

The chain carries TRBV6-1 and TRBJ2-7; 9 bases fit TRBD1. The CDR3 runs 15 residues. V dropped 3 bases and J dropped 1; count of bases not matched to a gene: 4. CDR1 is MNHNS, CDR2 SASEGT, per germline. In DNA form, the CDR3 reads TGTGCCAGCAGTGAGCCAGGGACAGGGTCCTACGAGCAGTACTTC. Residues: CASSEPGTGSYEQYF.

The chain carries TRBV10-1 and TRBJ1-2, with 8 bases lining up with TRBD1. Germline assignment: CDR1 WNHNN and CDR2 SYGVQD (reference sequence). There are 14 residues in the CDR3. V lost 0 bases, J lost 7 bases, and 4 bases stayed unmatched. The CDR3 DNA follows: TGCGCCAGCAGTGAGTCAAGGGACAGGCGTGGCTACACCTTC. It specifies CASSESRDRRGYTF.

Here the CDR3 DNA reads TGTGCCAGCAGCCCGTACGTGGGACAGGATGACATTTTAGCCAAAAACATTCAGTACTTC. Translation: CASSPYVGQDDILAKNIQYF. The chain joins TRBV7-6 to TRBJ2-4, with TRBD1 identical over 8 bases. V shed 5 bases, J shed 0 bases, and the junction held 18 bases outside the gene matches. This CDR3 region has 20 residues. Germline lookup yields CDR1 SGHVS and CDR2 FNYEAQ.

The chain has TRBV6-5 and TRBJ1-6, with 7 positions matching TRBD1. In germline, CDR1 is MNHEY, CDR2 SVGAGI. The V segment lost 3 bases and the J segment 10 bases; nucleotides outside the gene matches: 9. The CDR3 totals 15 residues. The CDR3 protein is CASSYTGTVESPLHF. The CDR3 DNA follows: TGTGCCAGCAGTTATACCGGGACAGTTGAGTCACCCCTCCACTTT.

The chain recombines TRBV21-1 with TRBJ2-1; TRBD2, the table's D call, lacks a check against the DNA. TRBV21-1 is a documented pseudogene. The CDR3 loop spans 16 amino acids. The CDR3 nucleotides are TGTGCCAGGAACCCTGGACTAGCGGGAGGGAGGGTGAAAAAGTTCTTC. Translation gives CARNPGLAGGRVKKFF.

The chain recombines TRBV19 with TRBJ1-4, with no clear D. Germline loops: CDR1 LNHDA, CDR2 SQIVND (reference sequence). The CDR3 is made up of 15 amino acids. V was shortened by 5 bases and J by 0 bases, with 10 bases between the two germline ends. The CDR3: CASSPGETTNEKLFF. In DNA, the CDR3 is TGTGCCAGTAGTCCGGGTGAAACAACTAATGAAAAACTGTTTTTT.

The chain carries TRBV7-2 and TRBJ2-1, with 9 bases identical to TRBD2. Trimming at V came to 1 base and at J to 7 bases, leaving 5 bases not matched to a gene. The CDR3 runs to 15 residues. Germline CDR1 and CDR2: SGHTA and FQGNSA. In nucleotides, the CDR3 is TGTGCCAGCAGCTTAGTAGCGGGAGTGAATAATGAGCAGTTCTTC. Translated, it gives CASSLVAGVNNEQFF.

The rearrangement uses TRBV7-9 and TRBJ1-3; D is undetermined. Germline CDR1 SEHNR, CDR2 FQNEAQ (reference sequence). The V and J ends lost 4 bases and 3 bases respectively, with 7 bases between them. The CDR3 is 13 residues long. CDR3 sequence reads: CASSSPGGNTIYF. The CDR3 DNA reads TGTGCCAGCAGCTCCCCCGGTGGAAACACCATATATTTT.

The J gene is TRBJ1-1, the V gene TRBV18, with 8 bases matching TRBD1. Looked up from germline, CDR1 is KGHSH and CDR2 is LQKENI. The junction had 6 bases not matched to a gene; V was cut back by 4 bases and J by 2 bases. The CDR3 length is 15 residues. In DNA, the CDR3 is TGTGCCAGCTCACTCCTCGACAGGGGTAACACTGAAGCTTTCTTT. Translated, it gives CASSLLDRGNTEAFF.

This clone was seen only a few times. This chain connects TRBV12-3 or TRBV12-4 to TRBJ1-5; D is ambiguous. This CDR3 spans 13 amino acids. Deletions cut 4 bases from V and 6 bases from J, with 10 bases between. The CDR3 nucleotides read TGTGCCAGCAGTTCGGCTGGCGGTCAGCCCCAGCATTTT. Translation: CASSSAGGQPQHF.

V is TRBV2 and J is TRBJ1-1, with 11 positions matching TRBD1. There are 14 residues in the CDR3. V lost 6 bases and J lost 4; bases outside the gene matches: 4. CDR1 and CDR2 from the germline V gene are SNHLY and FYNNEI. CDR3 amino acids: CASRDRGRITEAFF. CDR3 nucleotide sequence: TGTGCCAGCAGGGACAGGGGGCGCATCACTGAAGCTTTCTTT.

This clone was observed a few times. The rearrangement joins TRBV9 to TRBJ2-2; TRBD1 aligns across 9 bases. V lost 0 bases and J lost 5; bases outside the gene matches: 5. The CDR3 has 16 residues. The V gene's germline CDR1 is SGDLS and CDR2 YYNGEE. The CDR3 DNA follows: TGTGCCAGCAGCGTAGTGGGACAGGGTAAAACCGGGGAGCTGTTTTTT. Translating it yields CASSVVGQGKTGELFF. The whole variable domain, filled in from reference TRBV9 and TRBJ2-2, reads DSGVTQTPKHLITATGQRVTLRCSPRSGDLSVYWYQQSLDQGLQFLIQYYNGEERAKGNILERFSAQQFPDLHSELNLSSLELGDSALYFCASSVVGQGKTGELFFGEGSRLTVL.

The chain uses TRBV7-2 and TRBJ2-2, with D possibly matching TRBD1 (6 bases). V was pared by 4 bases and J by 6 bases, with 12 bases between. CDR1 and CDR2 (germline): SGHTA, FQGNSA. The CDR3 loop spans 14 amino acids. The CDR3 bases are TGTGCCAGCAGCTCTGGGACAAGAGCCGGGGAGCTGTTTTTT. It translates to CASSSGTRAGELFF.

This clone was counted once. The chain employs TRBV5-1 and TRBJ1-3; possible D gene TRBD1, 5 bases. Germline-derived CDR1 and CDR2 are SGHRS and YFSETQ. V lost 4 bases and J lost 1, with 15 bases in between. This CDR3 region has 16 residues. CDR3 residues: CASSQATGYSGNTIYF. As DNA, the CDR3 is TGCGCCAGCAGCCAAGCCACAGGCTATTCTGGAAACACCATATATTTT.

The rearrangement joins TRBV6-5 to TRBJ2-7; tentatively, D is TRBD1 (5 bases). The length of the CDR3 is 16 residues. V lost 0 bases, J lost 2 bases, and 14 bases lay in between. Germline CDR1 is MNHEY and CDR2 is SVGAGI. The CDR3 loop is CASSYSKAPGTYEQYF. The CDR3 coding sequence is TGTGCCAGCAGTTACTCGAAGGCCCCAGGGACCTACGAGCAGTACTTC.

The genes are TRBV25-1 and TRBJ1-6; no clear D gene. CDR3 length: 15 residues. Trimming left V 2 bases short and J 7 bases short, with 12 bases between. CDR1 and CDR2 from the germline V gene are MGHDK and SYGVNS. The CDR3 spells CASSEEGLWNSPLHF. Here the CDR3 DNA reads TGTGCCAGCAGTGAAGAAGGGTTGTGGAATTCACCCCTCCACTTT. The full variable domain, rest sourced from reference TRBV25-1 and TRBJ1-6, is EADIYQTPRYLVIGTGKKITLECSQTMGHDKMYWYQQDPGMELHLIHYSYGVNSTEKGDLSSESTVSRIRTEHFPLTLESARPSHTSQYLCASSEEGLWNSPLHFGNGTRLTVT.

This clone was counted a single time. The chain combines TRBV4-1 with TRBJ2-3; 7 nucleotides agree with TRBD1. Germline CDR1 reads MGHRA; CDR2 reads YSYEKL. V shed 2 bases and J 1 base; nucleotides not matched to a gene: 6. The CDR3 extends over 16 amino acids. The CDR3 region is CASSQFEGARTDTQYF. CDR3 bases: TGCGCCAGCAGCCAATTCGAGGGGGCGCGCACAGATACGCAGTATTTT.

This rearrangement joins TRBV5-6 to TRBJ1-1; 9 bases align to TRBD1. The V gene end was trimmed by 2 bases and the J gene end by 9 bases; junction bases not matched to a gene: 11. The CDR3 covers 15 residues. Germline V gives CDR1 SGHDT, CDR2 YYEEEE. The CDR3 DNA is TGTGCCAGCAGCTTCGCCGGGACAGGGCAGTATAAAGCTTTCTTT. It encodes CASSFAGTGQYKAFF.

The chain has TRBV18 and TRBJ2-7; 10 positions agree with TRBD2. V was pared by 3 bases and J by 6 bases, with 11 bases of the junction left unmatched. The germline gives CDR1 KGHSH, CDR2 LQKENI. The CDR3 contains 16 residues. The DNA for the CDR3 is TGTGCCAGCTCACCGTTCGGAGCGGGAGGGCCTTCCGAGCAGTACTTC. Translating gives CASSPFGAGGPSEQYF.

This rearrangement joins TRBV18 to TRBJ2-2; 10 bases align to TRBD2. Germline-derived CDR1 and CDR2 are KGHSH and LQKENI. V shed 3 bases and J 1 base; nucleotides not matched to a gene: 5. The CDR3 contains 17 residues. DNA for the CDR3: TGTGCCAGCTCACCTCTAGCGGGGGCATTGAACACCGGGGAGCTGTTTTTT. Its translation: CASSPLAGALNTGELFF.

In regard to this clone: It is unclear where the CDR3 begins or ends on the DNA, so no DNA is shown, and the CDR3 is as TCRdb lists it. The CDR3: CASILGVDEQYF. The V gene is TRBV2, the J gene TRBJ2-7. The CDR3 length equals 12 residues, ends included. Germline V lookup: CDR1 SNHLY, CDR2 FYNNEI.

The chain employs TRBV5-1 and TRBJ2-3; TRBD2 matches 8 bases. Trimming removed 4 bases from V and 6 bases from J; junction bases left unmatched: 7. The CDR3 contains 14 residues. Germline assignment: CDR1 SGHRS and CDR2 YFSETQ. CDR3 in DNA: TGCGCCAGCAGCACCGGGGGGGCCTCTGATACGCAGTATTTT. Its translation is CASSTGGASDTQYF.

The chain uses TRBV5-4 and TRBJ2-5; a possible D gene is TRBD1 (7 bases). The germline CDR1 and CDR2 sequences are SGHNT and YYREEE (reference sequence). The CDR3 has 15 residues. V was trimmed by 0 bases and J by 3 bases, leaving 12 bases between them. The CDR3 coding sequence is TGTGCCAGCAGCTTGGGCGGGACAGAAAAAGAGACCCAGTACTTC. Translated: CASSLGGTEKETQYF.

The rearrangement joins TRBV5-1 to TRBJ2-3; D may be TRBD1 (5 bases). The CDR3 is 13 residues long. Germline V gene lookup returns CDR1 SGHRS and CDR2 YFSETQ. V was shortened by 4 bases and J by 6 bases, with 12 bases between the two germline ends. In DNA, the CDR3 is TGCGCCAGCAGCCCATCAGGGTCCGATACGCAGTATTTT. Translating gives CASSPSGSDTQYF.

The V gene is TRBV19, the J gene TRBJ2-7; 7 bases line up with TRBD1. The CDR3 is 16 amino acids. The V gene end was trimmed by 6 bases and the J gene end by 3 bases; junction bases not matched to a gene: 14. CDR1 is LNHDA and CDR2 is SQIVND in the germline V gene (reference sequence). CDR3: CASSTLDRDGRYEQYF. The CDR3 bases are TGTGCCAGTAGCACCCTCGACAGGGACGGTCGCTACGAGCAGTACTTC. Combining the CDR3 with reference TRBV19 and TRBJ2-7 gives the whole variable domain DGGITQSPKYLFRKEGQNVTLSCEQNLNHDAMYWYRQDPGQGLRLIYYSQIVNDFQKGDIAEGYSVSREKKESFPLTVTSAQKNPTAFYLCASSTLDRDGRYEQYFGPGTRLTVT.

Turning to this clone: One junction end disagrees with the germline gene, perhaps due to a read error. V is TRBV6-1 and J is TRBJ1-2; 7 bases are shared with TRBD1. This CDR3 has 13 residues. Germline values: CDR1 MNHNS, CDR2 SASEGT. The CDR3 sequence: CASREGGFYGYTF. CDR3 DNA sequence: TGTGCCAGCAGGGAAGGGGGCTTCTATGGCTACACCTTC.